This passage covers 27 T cell receptor beta chains from one sample sequenced in a study of CD8+ T cells in alopecia areata. Once RNA had been extracted, it was reverse transcribed into cDNA to act as the sequencing template. Using immunoSEQ multiplex PCR, the repertoire was profiled, and TCRdb retains in-frame clones only, with some absent. The table shows some 130,000 clones, with about 60% occurring only once. The material sequenced was CD4+ T cells sorted from blood, taken at week 0. These receptors came from a human donor with alopecia areata.

This clone was found a few times. V and J are TRBV30 and TRBJ1-2; D is ambiguous. This CDR3 comprises 13 residues. Germline loops: CDR1 GTSNPN, CDR2 SVGIG (reference sequence). Trimming removed 2 bases from V and 2 bases from J, with 9 bases in between. The CDR3 spells CAWSSDANYGYTF. CDR3 DNA: TGTGCCTGGAGTTCAGACGCCAACTATGGCTACACCTTC.

This CDR3 reads CAQKQGEQGYTQYF. Written as DNA, the CDR3 is TGTGCCCAAAAACAGGGGGAACAGGGGTATACGCAGTATTTT. This chain uses TRBV30 with TRBJ2-3; 8 bases agree with TRBD1. The CDR3 is made up of 14 amino acids. The germline V gene has CDR1 GTSNPN and CDR2 SVGIG (reference sequence). Unmatched junction bases numbered 14, after V lost 8 bases and J lost 7 bases.

This clone was seen more than once but under ten times. The chain employs TRBV18 and TRBJ1-1, with D tentatively TRBD1 (5 bases). The germline V and J ends were trimmed by 4 bases and 6 bases, with 12 bases remaining between them. The CDR3 loop spans 13 amino acids. Germline assignment: CDR1 KGHSH and CDR2 LQKENI. CDR3 in DNA: TGTGCCAGCTCACTGGGGACCGGGCCTGAAGCTTTCTTT. It is translated as CASSLGTGPEAFF.

The chain is built from TRBV30 and TRBJ2-5, with 7 bases identical to TRBD2. Germline trimming cut 2 bases from V and 5 bases from J; bases unmatched to any gene: 5. CDR1 is GTSNPN, CDR2 SVGIG, per germline (reference sequence). The CDR3 runs 13 residues. This CDR3 reads CAWSRTGGETQYF. The CDR3 region has the DNA TGTGCCTGGAGTAGGACCGGGGGGGAGACCCAGTACTTC.

This clone was counted between two and nine times. The chain couples TRBV7-8 to TRBJ2-3; 7 bases line up with TRBD2. CDR3 length equals 14 residues. With V trimmed by 5 bases and J by 2 bases, 4 bases remained unmatched. CDR1 SGHVS and CDR2 FQNEAQ come from the germline V gene. The CDR3 spells CASSRAGTTDTQYF. CDR3 bases: TGTGCCAGCAGCCGAGCGGGGACCACAGATACGCAGTATTTT.

The V gene is TRBV6-5, the J gene TRBJ1-2; TRBD1 might be the D (5 bases). CDR1 and CDR2 from the germline V gene are MNHEY and SVGAGI. The CDR3 contains 11 residues. V lost 0 bases and J lost 10, with 6 bases in between. The CDR3 nucleotides read TGTGCCAGCAGTTACTCGGGGCTCTACACCTTC. Protein product: CASSYSGLYTF.

Only one count was recorded for this clone. The rearrangement links TRBV10-3 to TRBJ1-6; the match to TRBD1 covers 7 bases. The CDR3 sequence is 15 residues long. CDR1 and CDR2 from the germline V gene are ENHRY and SYGVKD. The V and J ends lost 5 bases and 6 bases, in that order; junction bases with no gene match: 7. CDR3 loop: CAISLGGQTNSPLHF. DNA of the CDR3: TGTGCCATCAGTCTGGGGGGACAGACTAATTCACCCCTCCACTTT.

This chain links TRBV5-1 with TRBJ2-7; D gene ambiguous. Deletions cut 4 bases from V and 4 bases from J, with 12 bases between. The CDR3 is 13 amino acids. Germline V gene lookup returns CDR1 SGHRS and CDR2 YFSETQ. DNA for the CDR3: TGCGCCAGCAGCCCCCGAGACACTTACGAGCAGTACTTC. It specifies CASSPRDTYEQYF.

The chain recombines TRBV30 with TRBJ1-1, with D perhaps TRBD1 (6 bases). This CDR3 comprises 14 residues. The germline V gene has CDR1 GTSNPN and CDR2 SVGIG (reference sequence). Trimming took 8 bases from V and 5 from J, leaving 21 bases between them. The CDR3 nucleotides are TGTGCCCGGGGTCGTCGGGGGGCTTGGACTGAAGCTTTCTTT. Translated: CARGRRGAWTEAFF. Full variable domain (remainder filled in from reference TRBV30 and TRBJ1-1): SQTIHQWPATLVQPVGSPLSLECTVEGTSNPNLYWYRQAAGRGLQLLFYSVGIGQISSEVPQNLSASRPQDRQFILSSKKLLLSDSGFYLCARGRRGAWTEAFFGQGTRLTVV.

This clone was seen only a few times. The V call is TRBV27, the J call TRBJ2-3; D remains ambiguous. CDR3 length: 12 residues. V lost 6 bases, J lost 1 base, and 5 bases lay in between. The V gene's germline CDR1 is MNHEY and CDR2 SMNVEV (reference sequence). The CDR3 DNA sequence: TGTGCCAGCAGAACAGGCACAGATACGCAGTATTTT. Protein product: CASRTGTDTQYF.

For this clone: Other DNA sequences in the sample encode the same CDR3. The V and J genes are TRBV7-2 and TRBJ1-5, with a tentative D call TRBD1 (5 bases). This CDR3 has 12 amino acids. V was pared by 3 bases and J by 5 bases, with 5 bases between. Per the germline V gene, CDR1 is SGHTA and CDR2 is FQGNSA. The CDR3 coding sequence is TGTGCCAGCAGCTTGGGGGATCAGCCCCAGCATTTT. It encodes CASSLGDQPQHF.

V and J are TRBV7-2 and TRBJ2-1, with 8 bases matching TRBD2. Germline V gene lookup returns CDR1 SGHTA and CDR2 FQGNSA. CDR3 length: 14 residues. Losses at the gene ends were 3 bases for V and 5 bases for J; bases not matched to a gene: 3. CDR3 sequence reads: CASSFSGVNNEQFF. As DNA, the CDR3 is TGTGCCAGCAGCTTTAGCGGGGTCAACAATGAGCAGTTCTTC.

J is TRBJ2-5 and V is TRBV25-1; D is ambiguous. CDR1 and CDR2 (germline): MGHDK, SYGVNS. Deletions cut 5 bases from V and 2 bases from J, with 15 bases between. This CDR3 has 15 residues. CDR3 protein: CASSSTLGIQETQYF. As DNA, the CDR3 is TGTGCCAGCAGTTCGACGCTAGGGATTCAAGAGACCCAGTACTTC.

The chain carries TRBV29-1 and TRBJ2-7; perhaps TRBD1 as D (5 bases). The better agreement between TRBJ2-5 and the DNA end casts doubt on the J call. Germline values: CDR1 SQVTM, CDR2 ANQGSEA. The CDR3 covers 13 residues. The CDR3 nucleotides read TGCAGCGTTGGGGGTGGGGCACAAGAGACCCAGTACTTC. This translates into CSVGGGAQETQYF.

Only a few counts were recorded for this clone. The rearrangement joins TRBV27 to TRBJ2-1; D may be TRBD1 (7 bases). The CDR3 length is 17 residues. From germline, CDR1 is MNHEY and CDR2 SMNVEV (reference sequence). Trimming removed 6 bases at V and 0 bases at J, with 18 bases between. The CDR3 sequence: CASSPRWGDSSYNEQFF. CDR3 DNA: TGTGCCAGCAGCCCCCGGTGGGGGGACAGCTCCTACAATGAGCAGTTCTTC.

The DNA of the CDR3 is TGTGCCTGGAGTTCCTCTGCAGGCCTTTGGGCCGGGGAGCTGTTTTTT. Its translation: CAWSSSAGLWAGELFF. The J gene is TRBJ2-2, the V gene TRBV30; D remains ambiguous. The V end lost 2 bases, the J end lost 6 bases, and 19 bases lay between the germline ends. The CDR3 runs 16 residues. Germline loops: CDR1 GTSNPN, CDR2 SVGIG (reference sequence). Combining the CDR3 with reference TRBV30 and TRBJ2-2 gives the whole variable domain SQTIHQWPATLVQPVGSPLSLECTVEGTSNPNLYWYRQAAGRGLQLLFYSVGIGQISSEVPQNLSASRPQDRQFILSSKKLLLSDSGFYLCAWSSSAGLWAGELFFGEGSRLTVL.

The CDR3 region is CASSQDLETQYF. Here the CDR3 DNA reads TGCGCCAGCAGCCAGGATCTCGAGACCCAGTACTTC. This chain joins TRBV5-1 and TRBJ2-5, with D unclear. Per germline, CDR1 SGHRS and CDR2 YFSETQ. This CDR3 is 12 amino acids long. V was clipped by 4 bases and J by 5 bases, with 9 bases between them.

This chain uses TRBV7-2 with TRBJ2-3; D gene uncertain. CDR1 SGHTA and CDR2 FQGNSA come from the germline V gene. V dropped 1 base and J dropped 3 bases, with 11 bases sitting between them. The CDR3 has 15 residues. CDR3 DNA sequence: TGTGCCAGCAGCTTAGAGATAGATAGGACAGATACGCAGTATTTT. It translates to CASSLEIDRTDTQYF.

This chain links TRBV2 with TRBJ2-3; 7 bases line up with TRBD2. This CDR3 spans 15 amino acids. J lost 1 base, V lost 7 bases, and 8 bases had no gene match. The germline gives CDR1 SNHLY, CDR2 FYNNEI. The CDR3 is CASNGPSGRTDTQYF. In DNA form, the CDR3 reads TGTGCCAGCAATGGGCCTAGCGGACGCACAGATACGCAGTATTTT.

The V and J genes are TRBV12-5 and TRBJ2-1, with D tentatively TRBD2 (7 bases). The CDR3 has 17 amino acids. The V gene lost 4 bases and the J gene lost 6 bases, with 22 bases spanning the gap. CDR1 and CDR2 from the germline V gene are LGHNT and FRNRAP. CDR3 sequence: CASGWHGGGAVVNEQFF. CDR3 nucleotide sequence: TGTGCTAGTGGTTGGCATGGAGGGGGGGCCGTAGTCAATGAGCAGTTCTTC.

V is TRBV19 and J is TRBJ1-5; the match to TRBD1 covers 8 bases. The trim removed 5 bases at V and 2 bases at J, leaving 8 bases unmatched. The CDR3 is 16 residues long. The V gene's germline CDR1 is LNHDA and CDR2 SQIVND (reference sequence). The CDR3 reads CASSLVWDRRNQPQHF. The CDR3, as DNA: TGTGCCAGTAGTTTAGTCTGGGACAGGCGCAATCAGCCCCAGCATTTT.

The rearrangement uses TRBV5-4 and TRBJ2-1, with D possibly TRBD1 on 5 matching bases. Per germline, CDR1 SGHNT and CDR2 YYREEE (reference sequence). CDR3 size: 20 residues. Trimming pared 2 bases from V and 2 bases from J, leaving 26 bases between. The CDR3 DNA is TGTGCCAGCAGCTTCCGTCGCCACAGGAGCCCCAATCTCCCCTACAATGAGCAGTTCTTC. Amino acid sequence: CASSFRRHRSPNLPYNEQFF.

This chain uses TRBV30 with TRBJ1-2; D is undetermined. This CDR3 has 12 residues. V lost 2 bases and J lost 4, with 8 bases in between. Germline values: CDR1 GTSNPN, CDR2 SVGIG (reference sequence). As DNA, the CDR3 is TGTGCCTGGAGTCTCGGCGTCTATGGCTACACCTTC. Translated, it gives CAWSLGVYGYTF.

The chain carries TRBV6-5 and TRBJ1-2, with TRBD1 matching 8 bases. Germline V lookup: CDR1 MNHEY, CDR2 SVGAGI. V lost 2 bases and J lost 4; bases outside the gene matches: 3. The CDR3 loop spans 14 amino acids. CDR3 sequence reads: CASSYRQGSYGYTF. CDR3 bases: TGTGCCAGCAGTTACCGACAGGGGAGCTATGGCTACACCTTC.

This sequence joins TRBV29-1 and TRBJ2-3; D not resolved. The CDR3 spans 14 residues. V shed 3 bases and J shed 1 base, with 11 bases lying between them. The germline CDR1 and CDR2 sequences are SQVTM and ANQGSEA. In DNA form, the CDR3 reads TGCAGCGTTGACTCGGGCCCTGGCACAGATACGCAGTATTTT. Protein: CSVDSGPGTDTQYF.

The rearrangement uses TRBV6-5 and TRBJ2-5; no clear D gene. The germline gives CDR1 MNHEY, CDR2 SVGAGI. V was pared by 0 bases and J by 0 bases, with 11 bases between. The CDR3 extends over 16 amino acids. The CDR3 region has the DNA TGTGCCAGCAGTTACTCGAATTACGGCCACCAAGAGACCCAGTACTTC. Protein: CASSYSNYGHQETQYF.

The chain links TRBV5-1 to TRBJ1-5; D ambiguous. Germline CDR1 SGHRS, CDR2 YFSETQ. The CDR3 length is 13 residues. With 4 bases removed from V and 2 bases from J, the gap between germline ends came to 7 bases. The CDR3 nucleotides are TGCGCCAGCAGCAAGGACGGCAATCAGCCCCAGCATTTT. Protein product: CASSKDGNQPQHF.